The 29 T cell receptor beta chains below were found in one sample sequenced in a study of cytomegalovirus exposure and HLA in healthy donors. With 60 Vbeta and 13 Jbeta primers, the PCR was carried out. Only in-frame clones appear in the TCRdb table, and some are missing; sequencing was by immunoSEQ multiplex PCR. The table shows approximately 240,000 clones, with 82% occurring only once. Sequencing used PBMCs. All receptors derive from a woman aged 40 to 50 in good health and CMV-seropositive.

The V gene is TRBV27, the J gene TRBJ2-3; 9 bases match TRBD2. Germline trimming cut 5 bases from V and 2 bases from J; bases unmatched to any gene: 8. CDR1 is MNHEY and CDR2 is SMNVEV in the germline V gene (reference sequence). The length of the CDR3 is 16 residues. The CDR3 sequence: CASSQTGTSPTDTQYF. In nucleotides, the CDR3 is TGTGCCAGCAGTCAAACCGGGACTAGCCCCACAGATACGCAGTATTTT.

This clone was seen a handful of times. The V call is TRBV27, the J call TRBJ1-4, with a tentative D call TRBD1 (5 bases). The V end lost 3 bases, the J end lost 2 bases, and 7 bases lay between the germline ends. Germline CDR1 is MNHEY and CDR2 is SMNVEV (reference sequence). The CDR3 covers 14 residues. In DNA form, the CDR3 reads TGTGCCAGCAGTTTGGGGGGGACTAATGAAAAACTGTTTTTT. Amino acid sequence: CASSLGGTNEKLFF. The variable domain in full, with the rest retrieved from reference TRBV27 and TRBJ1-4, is EAQVTQNPRYLITVTGKKLTVTCSQNMNHEYMSWYRQDPGLGLRQIYYSMNVEVTDKGDVPEGYKVSRKEKRNFPLILESPSPNQTSLYFCASSLGGTNEKLFFGSGTQLSVL.

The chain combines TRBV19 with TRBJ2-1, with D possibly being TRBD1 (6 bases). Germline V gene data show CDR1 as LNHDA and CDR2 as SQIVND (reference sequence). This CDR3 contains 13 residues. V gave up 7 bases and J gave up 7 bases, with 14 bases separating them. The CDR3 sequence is CASKGELGNEQFF. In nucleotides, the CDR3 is TGTGCCAGTAAGGGGGAGCTCGGGAATGAGCAGTTCTTC.

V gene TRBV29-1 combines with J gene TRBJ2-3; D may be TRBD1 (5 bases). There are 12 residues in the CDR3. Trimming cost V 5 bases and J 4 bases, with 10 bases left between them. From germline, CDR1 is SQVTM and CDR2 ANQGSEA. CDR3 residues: CSVSRAPDTQYF. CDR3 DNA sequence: TGCAGCGTTTCCAGGGCTCCAGATACGCAGTATTTT.

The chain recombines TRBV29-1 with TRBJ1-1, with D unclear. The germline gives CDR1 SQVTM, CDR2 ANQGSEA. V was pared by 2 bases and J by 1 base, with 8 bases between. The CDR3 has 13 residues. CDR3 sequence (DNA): TGCAGCGTTGAACGTACAGCGAACACTGAAGCTTTCTTT. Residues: CSVERTANTEAFF.

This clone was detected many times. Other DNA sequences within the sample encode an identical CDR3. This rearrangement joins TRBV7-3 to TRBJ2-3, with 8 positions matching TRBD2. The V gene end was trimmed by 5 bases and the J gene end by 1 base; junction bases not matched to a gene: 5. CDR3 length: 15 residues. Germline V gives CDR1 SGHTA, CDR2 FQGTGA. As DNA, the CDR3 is TGTGCCAGCAGCCCGGATAGCGGGGGCACAGATACGCAGTATTTT. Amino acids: CASSPDSGGTDTQYF. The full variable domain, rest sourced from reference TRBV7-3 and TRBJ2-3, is GAGVSQTPSNKVTEKGKYVELRCDPISGHTALYWYRQSLGQGPEFLIYFQGTGAADDSGLPNDRFFAVRPEGSVSTLKIQRTERGDSAVYLCASSPDSGGTDTQYFGPGTRLTVL.

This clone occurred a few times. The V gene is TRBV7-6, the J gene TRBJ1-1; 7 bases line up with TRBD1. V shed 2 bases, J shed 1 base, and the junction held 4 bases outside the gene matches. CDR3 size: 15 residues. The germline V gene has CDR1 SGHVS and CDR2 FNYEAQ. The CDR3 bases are TGTGCCAGCAGCTTAAGACAGGGAGCGAACACTGAAGCTTTCTTT. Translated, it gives CASSLRQGANTEAFF.

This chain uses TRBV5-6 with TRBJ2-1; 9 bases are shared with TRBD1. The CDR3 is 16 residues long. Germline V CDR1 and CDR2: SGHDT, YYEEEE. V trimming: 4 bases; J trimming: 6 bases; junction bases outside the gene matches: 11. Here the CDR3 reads CASSVGTGRGGNEQFF. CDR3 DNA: TGTGCCAGCAGCGTCGGGACAGGGAGGGGTGGCAATGAGCAGTTCTTC.

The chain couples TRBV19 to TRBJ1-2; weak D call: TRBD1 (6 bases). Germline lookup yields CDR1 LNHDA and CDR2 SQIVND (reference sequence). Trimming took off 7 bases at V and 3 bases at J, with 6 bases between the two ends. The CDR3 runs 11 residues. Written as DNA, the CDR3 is TGTGCCAGTAACAGGGACTATGGCTACACCTTC. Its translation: CASNRDYGYTF.

CDR3 region: CASSQSRGDREQPQHF. The CDR3 coding sequence is TGCGCCAGCAGTCAATCGAGGGGAGACAGGGAACAGCCCCAGCATTTT. The rearrangement uses TRBV23-1 and TRBJ1-5; 7 positions match TRBD1. TRBV23-1 is recorded as an ORF, its role being uncertain. After removal of 0 bases from V and 7 bases from J, the junction contained 9 bases not matched to a gene. The CDR3 runs to 16 residues.

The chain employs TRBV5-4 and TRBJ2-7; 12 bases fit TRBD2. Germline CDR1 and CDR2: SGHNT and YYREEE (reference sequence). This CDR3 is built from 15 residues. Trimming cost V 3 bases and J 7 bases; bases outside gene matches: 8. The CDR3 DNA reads TGTGCCAGCAGCTCTAGCGGGAGGGCCTTCGGGGAGCAGTACTTC. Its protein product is CASSSSGRAFGEQYF.

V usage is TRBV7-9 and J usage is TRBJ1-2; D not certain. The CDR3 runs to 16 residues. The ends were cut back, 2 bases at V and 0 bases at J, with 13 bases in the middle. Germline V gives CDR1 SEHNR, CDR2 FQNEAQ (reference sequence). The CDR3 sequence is CASSLLGSRSNYGYTF. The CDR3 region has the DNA TGTGCCAGCAGCTTATTGGGGAGTCGGTCTAACTATGGCTACACCTTC.

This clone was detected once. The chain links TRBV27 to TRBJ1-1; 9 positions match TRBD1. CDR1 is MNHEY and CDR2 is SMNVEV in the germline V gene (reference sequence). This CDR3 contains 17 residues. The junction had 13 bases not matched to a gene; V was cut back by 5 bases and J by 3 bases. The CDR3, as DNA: TGTGCCAGCAGTAAAGACCGGGACAGGGTTGCCTACACTGAAGCTTTCTTT. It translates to CASSKDRDRVAYTEAFF.

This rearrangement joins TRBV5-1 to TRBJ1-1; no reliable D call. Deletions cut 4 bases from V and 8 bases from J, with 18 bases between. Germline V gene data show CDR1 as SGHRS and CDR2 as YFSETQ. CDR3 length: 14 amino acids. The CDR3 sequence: CASSPDHPLYEAFF. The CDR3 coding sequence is TGCGCCAGCAGCCCAGACCACCCACTATACGAAGCTTTCTTT.

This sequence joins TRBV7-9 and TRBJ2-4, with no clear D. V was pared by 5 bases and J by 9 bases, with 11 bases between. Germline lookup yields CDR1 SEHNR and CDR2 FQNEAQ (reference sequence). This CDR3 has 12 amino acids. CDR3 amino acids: CASSLPQAIQYF. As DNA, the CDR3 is TGTGCCAGCAGCCTTCCTCAAGCCATTCAGTACTTC.

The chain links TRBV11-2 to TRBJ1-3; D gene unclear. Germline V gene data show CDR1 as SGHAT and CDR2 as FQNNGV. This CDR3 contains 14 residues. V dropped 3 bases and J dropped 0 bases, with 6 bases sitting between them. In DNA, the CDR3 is TGTGCCAGCAGCTTTGACAACTCTGGAAACACCATATATTTT. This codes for CASSFDNSGNTIYF.

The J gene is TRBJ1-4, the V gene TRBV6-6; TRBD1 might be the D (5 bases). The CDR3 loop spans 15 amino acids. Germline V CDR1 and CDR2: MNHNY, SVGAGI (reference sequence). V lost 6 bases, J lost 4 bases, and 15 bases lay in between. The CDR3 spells CASRLRDSFNEKLFF. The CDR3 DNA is TGTGCCAGCAGACTCCGGGACTCCTTTAATGAAAAACTGTTTTTT.

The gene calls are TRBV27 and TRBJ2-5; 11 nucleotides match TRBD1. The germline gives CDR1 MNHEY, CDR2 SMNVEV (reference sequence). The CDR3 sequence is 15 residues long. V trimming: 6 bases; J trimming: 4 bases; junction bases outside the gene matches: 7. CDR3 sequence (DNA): TGTGCCAGCAGCCCGGACAGGGGGCGGGGAGAGACCCAGTACTTC. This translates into CASSPDRGRGETQYF.

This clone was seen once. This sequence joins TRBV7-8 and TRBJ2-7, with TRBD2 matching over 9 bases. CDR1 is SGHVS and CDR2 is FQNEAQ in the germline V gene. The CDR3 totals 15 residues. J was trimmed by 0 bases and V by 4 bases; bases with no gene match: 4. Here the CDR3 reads CASSSQRGASYEQYF. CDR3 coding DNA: TGTGCCAGCAGCTCGCAGCGGGGGGCCTCCTACGAGCAGTACTTC.

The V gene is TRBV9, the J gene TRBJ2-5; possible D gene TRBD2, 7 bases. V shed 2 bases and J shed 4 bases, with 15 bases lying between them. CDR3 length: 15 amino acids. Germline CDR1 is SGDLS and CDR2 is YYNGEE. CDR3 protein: CASSVWGGASETQYF. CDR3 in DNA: TGTGCCAGCAGCGTTTGGGGGGGGGCATCAGAGACCCAGTACTTC.

The CDR3 protein is CASSPRLGTVQFYGYTF. In nucleotides, the CDR3 is TGTGCCAGCAGTCCCCGCCTCGGGACAGTACAATTCTATGGCTACACCTTC. The chain couples TRBV27 to TRBJ1-2; 7 bases fit TRBD1. The CDR3 runs 17 residues. CDR1 is MNHEY, CDR2 SMNVEV, per germline (reference sequence). Trimming at V came to 5 bases and at J to 4 bases, leaving 16 bases not matched to a gene.

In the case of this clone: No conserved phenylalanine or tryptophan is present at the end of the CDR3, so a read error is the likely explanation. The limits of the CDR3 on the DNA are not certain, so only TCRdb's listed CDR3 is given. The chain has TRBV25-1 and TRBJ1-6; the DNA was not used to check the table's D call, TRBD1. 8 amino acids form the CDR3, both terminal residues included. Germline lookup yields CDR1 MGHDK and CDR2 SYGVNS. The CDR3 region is CASPTGGS.

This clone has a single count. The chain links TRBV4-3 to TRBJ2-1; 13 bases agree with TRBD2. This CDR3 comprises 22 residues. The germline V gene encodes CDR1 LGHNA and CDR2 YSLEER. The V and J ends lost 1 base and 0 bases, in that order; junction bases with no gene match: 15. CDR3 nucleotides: TGCGCCAGCAGCCAAGCGTACTCTGCTGGACTAGCGGGGGCTGGCTCCTACAATGAGCAGTTCTTC. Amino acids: CASSQAYSAGLAGAGSYNEQFF.

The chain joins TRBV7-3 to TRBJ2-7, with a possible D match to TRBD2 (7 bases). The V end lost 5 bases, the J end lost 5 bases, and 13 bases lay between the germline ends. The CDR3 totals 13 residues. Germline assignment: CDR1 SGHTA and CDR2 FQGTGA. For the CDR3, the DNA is TGTGCCAGCAGCCTTGGGGGGGGCCACGAGCAGTACTTC. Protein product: CASSLGGGHEQYF.

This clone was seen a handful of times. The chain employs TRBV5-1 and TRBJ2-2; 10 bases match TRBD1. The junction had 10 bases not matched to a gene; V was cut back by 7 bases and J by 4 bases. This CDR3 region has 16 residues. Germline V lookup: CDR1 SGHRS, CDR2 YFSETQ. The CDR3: CASQARDRGSTGELFF. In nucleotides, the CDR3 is TGCGCCAGCCAGGCCCGGGACAGGGGAAGCACCGGGGAGCTGTTTTTT. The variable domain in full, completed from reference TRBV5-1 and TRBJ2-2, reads KAGVTQTPRYLIKTRGQQVTLSCSPISGHRSVSWYQQTPGQGLQFLFEYFSETQRNKGNFPGRFSGRQFSNSRSEMNVSTLELGDSALYLCASQARDRGSTGELFFGEGSRLTVL.

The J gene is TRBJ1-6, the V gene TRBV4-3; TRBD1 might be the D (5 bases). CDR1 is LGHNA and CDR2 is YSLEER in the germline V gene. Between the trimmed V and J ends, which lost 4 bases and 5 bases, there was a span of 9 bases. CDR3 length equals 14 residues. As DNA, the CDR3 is TGCGCCAGCAGCCCCGAAGGGGATAATTCACCCCTCCACTTT. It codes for CASSPEGDNSPLHF.

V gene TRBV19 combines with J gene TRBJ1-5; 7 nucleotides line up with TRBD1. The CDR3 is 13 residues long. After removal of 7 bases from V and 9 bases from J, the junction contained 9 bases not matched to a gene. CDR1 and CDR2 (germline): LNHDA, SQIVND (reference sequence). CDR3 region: CASMTGPVGPQHF. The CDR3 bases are TGTGCCAGTATGACAGGGCCCGTAGGGCCCCAGCATTTT.

Here the CDR3 DNA reads TGTGCCAGCCTGGATCAGGACAGGGGCTACGAGCAGTACTTC. It specifies CASLDQDRGYEQYF. The chain recombines TRBV7-9 with TRBJ2-7, with 9 bases fitting TRBD1. With 8 bases clipped from V and 3 bases from J, the junction kept 8 bases outside the gene matches. CDR1 is SEHNR, CDR2 FQNEAQ, per germline (reference sequence). The CDR3 spans 14 residues.

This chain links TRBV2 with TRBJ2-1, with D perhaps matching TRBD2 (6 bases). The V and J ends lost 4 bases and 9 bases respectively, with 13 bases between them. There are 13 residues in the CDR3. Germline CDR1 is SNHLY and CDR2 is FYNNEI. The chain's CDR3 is CASSAGTLFEQFF. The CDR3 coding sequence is TGTGCCAGCAGTGCTGGGACTCTGTTTGAGCAGTTCTTC.